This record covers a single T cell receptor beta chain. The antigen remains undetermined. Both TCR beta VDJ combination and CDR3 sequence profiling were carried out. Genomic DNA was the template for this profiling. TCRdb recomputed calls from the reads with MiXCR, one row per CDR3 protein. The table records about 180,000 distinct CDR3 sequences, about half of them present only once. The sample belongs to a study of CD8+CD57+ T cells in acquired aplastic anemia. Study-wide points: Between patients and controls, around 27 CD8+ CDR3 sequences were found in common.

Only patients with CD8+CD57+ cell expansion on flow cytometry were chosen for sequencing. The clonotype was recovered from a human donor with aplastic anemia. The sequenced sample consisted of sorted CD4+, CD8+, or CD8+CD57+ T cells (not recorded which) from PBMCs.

The CDR3 loop is CASSESLAGSYNEQFF. The DNA for the CDR3 is TGCGCCAGCAGTGAGTCCCTAGCGGGGTCTTACAATGAGCAGTTCTTC. The chain links TRBV10-1 to TRBJ2-1; the match to TRBD2 covers 9 bases. V shed 0 bases, J shed 4 bases, and the junction held 4 bases outside the gene matches. Germline V gives CDR1 WNHNN, CDR2 SYGVQD (reference sequence). The CDR3 is 16 residues long.